A selection of T cell receptor beta chains follows, all from one sample in a study of low-dose radiotherapy and immunotherapy resistance in tumors. TCRdb re-called the reads with MiXCR, one entry per CDR3 protein. The table records around 60,000 distinct CDR3 sequences, under 30% of them present only once. The material was PBMCs, obtained after low-dose radiotherapy plus immunotherapy. The source is a male donor with prostate cancer. Each CDR3 is given with its conserved first and last residue. The D gene is left open where the match is weak. Some rows mark clone size as missing; the rest say once, few, many or name a class of expanded clone.

size	D	V	J	DNA	CDR3
.	.	TRBV7-2	TRBJ2-7	TGTGCCAGCAGCCCTGTGGGAGGAAGGGGAAGCTACGAGCAGTACTTC	CASSPVGGRGSYEQYF
many	.	TRBV14	TRBJ2-3	TGTGCCAGCAGCCTGGAACTCCTTCGTAGCACAGATACGCAGTATTTT	CASSLELLRSTDTQYF
many	.	TRBV14	TRBJ2-5	TGTGCCAGCAGCAAACGTCCACAGCAAGAGACCCAGTACTTC	CASSKRPQQETQYF
.	TRBD1	TRBV23-1	TRBJ1-1	TGCGCCAGCAGTTCGGGCTACGCTCACAAAAACAGGGGGCATATTTTTGGGGGCACTGAAGCTTTCTTT	CASSSGYAHKNRGHIFGGTEAFF
few	TRBD2	TRBV7-2	TRBJ2-1	TGTGCCAGCAGCTCTAGCGGGGGAGGGGGGGCATACAATGAGCAGTTCTTC	CASSSSGGGGAYNEQFF
many	.	TRBV7-2	TRBJ2-1	TGTGCCAGCAGCTTAAGTGGGACGAGCTCCTACAATGAGCAGTTCTTC	CASSLSGTSSYNEQFF
many	.	TRBV2	TRBJ1-1	TGTGCCAGCAGTGCCTTCGAAAACACTGAAGCTTTCTTT	CASSAFENTEAFF
many	TRBD2	TRBV9	TRBJ2-7	TGTGCCAGCAGCGTAGGGTCGACTAGCGGGAGCGGCGAGCAGTACTTC	CASSVGSTSGSGEQYF
many	.	TRBV23-1	TRBJ2-1	TGCGCCAGCAGTCAATCAAAAGGGTACAATGAGCAGTTCTTC	CASSQSKGYNEQFF
.	TRBD2	TRBV20-1	TRBJ2-5	TGCAGTGCTAGATCGGCGGGGGGGAGCGAGACCCAGTACTTC	CSARSAGGSETQYF
many	.	TRBV7-9	TRBJ2-4	TGTGCCAGCAGCGTCACAGGGGCCAAAAACATTCAGTACTTC	CASSVTGAKNIQYF
.	.	TRBV20-1	TRBJ2-2	TGCAGTGCTAGAGAGGCCGGGACCGGGGAGCTGTTTTTT	CSAREAGTGELFF
many	.	TRBV7-9	TRBJ2-3	TGTGCCAGCAGCTCCACAGCAGATACGCAGTATTTT	CASSSTADTQYF
many	TRBD2	TRBV10-2	TRBJ2-1	TGCGCCAGCAGGATAGCGGGAACCTACAATGAGCAGTTCTTC	CASRIAGTYNEQFF
many	.	TRBV27	TRBJ2-1	TGTGCCAGCAGTTTATCTGGGGCCGCGAGGGGAGGCGGTGAGCAGTTCTTC	CASSLSGAARGGGEQFF
many	.	TRBV10-3	TRBJ1-2	TGTGCCATCAGTGATGGGGGGTATGGCTACACCTTC	CAISDGGYGYTF
many	.	TRBV28	TRBJ2-2	TGTGCCAGCAGTTCCCCCGGTTCCGGGGAGCTGTTTTTT	CASSSPGSGELFF
many	.	TRBV2	TRBJ2-7	TGTGCCAGCAATTTTAACAGGGATTACGAGCAGTACTTC	CASNFNRDYEQYF
.	.	TRBV5-1	TRBJ2-2	TGCGCCAGCAGCTTGGCGGTAGCGAACACCGGGGAGCTGTTTTTT	CASSLAVANTGELFF